This T cell receptor beta chain was identified during a study of T cells in Graves' hyperthyroidism and ophthalmopathy. Amplified regions were TCR beta CDR3 sequences from RNA transcripts. The HTBI set primed first-round TCR CDR3 RT-PCR. A single record per CDR3 protein comes from TCRdb applying MiXCR to the multiplex PCR reads. The table shows 450,000 to 600,000 distinct CDR3 sequences, with 12% to 15% occurring only once. This clonotype has at least ten counts. Sequencing used blood. This clonotype was obtained from a woman between 40 and 55 years old with Graves' hyperthyroidism.

The CDR3 sequence is CASSQAGLGELFF. In DNA, the CDR3 is TGCGCCAGCAGCCAAGCGGGGCTCGGGGAGCTGTTTTTT. This sequence joins TRBV4-1 and TRBJ2-2; D possibly uses TRBD1 or TRBD2 (5 bases each). Germline V lookup: CDR1 MGHRA, CDR2 YSYEKL. The CDR3 extends over 13 amino acids. The germline V and J ends were trimmed by 1 base and 7 bases, with 7 bases remaining between them.